The clone carrying this T cell receptor (beta chain) was seen more than once but under ten times. This CDR3 contains 12 residues. The sample originates from a study of immune evolution from preneoplasia to lung adenocarcinoma. Here immunoSEQ multiplex PCR was the method, and the copy in TCRdb shows in-frame clones only, minus some. The repertoire holds about 4,600 clones, with around four fifths as singletons. Resections took place in Japan or China from about 2013 to 2017. H&E slides confirmed each diagnosis, reviewed by two pathologists independently. Source material: FFPE minimally invasive lung adenocarcinoma tissue. The sequence came from a person aged 55-80 years with lung adenocarcinoma. V is TRBV21-1 and J is TRBJ1-2. TRBV21-1 is designated a pseudogene. CDR3 DNA sequence: TGTGCCAGCAGCAAACTCTCCCGGGGCTACACCTTC. This codes for CASSKLSRGYTF.